This record looks at one TCR beta chain sequence and its context. These data belong to a study of early T cells in non-severe SARS-CoV-2 infection. Turning to the study itself: Bulk RNA taken from unsorted whole blood was sequenced, leaving chains unpaired.

Unique molecular identifiers were added to individual cDNA molecules. From the 5' RACE reads, TCRdb called clonotypes with MiXCR, one entry per CDR3 protein. The sample holds about 50,000 distinct CDR3 sequences, about 14% seen once. CDR1 is LNHDA, CDR2 SQIVND, per germline (reference sequence). The CDR3 contains 15 residues. The ends lost 3 bases at V and 2 bases at J; junction bases unmatched: 5. This rearrangement joins TRBV19 to TRBJ2-3; 7 bases are shared with TRBD1. Sequences were derived from whole blood, sampled at baseline. This TCR derives from an adult who was a healthcare worker with PCR-confirmed SARS-CoV-2 infection or an uninfected control (not recorded which). The CDR3 is CASSIGTVTTDTQYF. The CDR3, as DNA: TGTGCCAGTAGTATCGGGACAGTTACCACAGATACGCAGTATTTT.